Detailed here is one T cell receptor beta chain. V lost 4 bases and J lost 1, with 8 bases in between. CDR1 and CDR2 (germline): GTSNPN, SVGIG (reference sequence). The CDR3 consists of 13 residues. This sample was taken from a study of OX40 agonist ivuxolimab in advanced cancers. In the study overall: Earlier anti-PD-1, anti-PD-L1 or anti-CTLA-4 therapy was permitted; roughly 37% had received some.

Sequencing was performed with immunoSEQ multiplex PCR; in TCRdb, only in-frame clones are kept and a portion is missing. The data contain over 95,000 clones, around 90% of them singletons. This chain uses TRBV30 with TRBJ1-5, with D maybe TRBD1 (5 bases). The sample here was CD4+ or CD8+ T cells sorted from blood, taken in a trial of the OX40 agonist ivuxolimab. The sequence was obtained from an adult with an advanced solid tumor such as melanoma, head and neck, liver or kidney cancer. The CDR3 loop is CAWTWGSNQPQHF. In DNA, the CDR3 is TGTGCCTGGACCTGGGGGAGCAATCAGCCCCAGCATTTT.